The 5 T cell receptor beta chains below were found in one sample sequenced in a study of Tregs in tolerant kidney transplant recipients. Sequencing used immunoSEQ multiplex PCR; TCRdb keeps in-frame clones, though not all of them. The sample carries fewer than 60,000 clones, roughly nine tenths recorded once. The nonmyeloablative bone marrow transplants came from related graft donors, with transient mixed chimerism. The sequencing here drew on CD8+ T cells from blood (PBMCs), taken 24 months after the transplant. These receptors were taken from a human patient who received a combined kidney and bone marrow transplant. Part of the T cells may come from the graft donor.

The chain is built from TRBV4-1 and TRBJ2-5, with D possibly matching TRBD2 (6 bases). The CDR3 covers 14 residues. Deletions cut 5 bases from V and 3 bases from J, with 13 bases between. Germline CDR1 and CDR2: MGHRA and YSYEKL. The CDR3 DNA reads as TGCGCCAGCAGCTCTAGATCGGGAGAAGAGACCCAGTACTTC. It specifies CASSSRSGEETQYF.

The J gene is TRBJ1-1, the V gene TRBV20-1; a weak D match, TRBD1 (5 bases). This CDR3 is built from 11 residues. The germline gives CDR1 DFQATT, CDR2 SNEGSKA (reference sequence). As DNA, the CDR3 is TGCGGGGGGGATTCGGCCACTGAAGCTTTCTTT. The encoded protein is CGGDSATEAFF.

CDR3 in DNA: TGTGCCAGCAGGGGGGCACTTGGCGGGTTGTACAATGAGCAGTTCTTC. This sequence encodes CASRGALGGLYNEQFF. The chain is built from TRBV2 and TRBJ2-1; weak D call: TRBD1 (6 bases). Germline V gives CDR1 SNHLY, CDR2 FYNNEI. The CDR3 loop spans 16 amino acids. The germline V and J ends were trimmed by 6 bases and 4 bases, with 19 bases remaining between them. Together with reference TRBV2 and TRBJ2-1, the CDR3 gives the full variable domain: EPEVTQTPSHQVTQMGQEVILRCVPISNHLYFYWYRQILGQKVEFLVSFYNNEISEKSEIFDDQFSVERPDGSNFTLKIRSTKLEDSAMYFCASRGALGGLYNEQFFGPGTRLTVL.

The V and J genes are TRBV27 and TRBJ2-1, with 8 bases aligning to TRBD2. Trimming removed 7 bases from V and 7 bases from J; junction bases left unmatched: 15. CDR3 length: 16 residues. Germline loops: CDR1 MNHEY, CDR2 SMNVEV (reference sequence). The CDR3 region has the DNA TGTGCCAGCACCTTCTTCCCGGGACTAGGAGGGAATGAGCAGTTCTTC. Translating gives CASTFFPGLGGNEQFF.

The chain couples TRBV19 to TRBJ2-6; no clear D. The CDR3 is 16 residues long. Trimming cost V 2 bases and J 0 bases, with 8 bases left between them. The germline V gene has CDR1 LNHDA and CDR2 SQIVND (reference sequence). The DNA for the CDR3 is TGTGCCAGTAGTATAACGCACTACTCTGGGGCCAACGTCCTGACTTTC. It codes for CASSITHYSGANVLTF. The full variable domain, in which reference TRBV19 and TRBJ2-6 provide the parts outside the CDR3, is DGGITQSPKYLFRKEGQNVTLSCEQNLNHDAMYWYRQDPGQGLRLIYYSQIVNDFQKGDIAEGYSVSREKKESFPLTVTSAQKNPTAFYLCASSITHYSGANVLTFGAGSRLTVL.